This T cell receptor beta chain was sequenced for a study of shared clonotypes between healthy human individuals. Only in-frame clones appear in the TCRdb table, and some are missing; sequencing was by immunoSEQ multiplex PCR. The table shows about 1.5 million clones, with nearly 99% occurring only once. The donor cohort consisted entirely of Caucasian adults residing in Nashville, Tennessee. Germline V gene data show CDR1 as SEHNR and CDR2 as FQNEAQ (reference sequence). V lost 1 base to trimming and J lost 1 base; unmatched junction nucleotides: 7. The CDR3 loop spans 18 amino acids. This clone showed up just once.

The chain uses TRBV7-9 and TRBJ2-1; TRBD2 aligns across 10 bases. The sequenced sample consisted of naive CD4+ T cells sorted from blood. This sample's subset: CD45RA+ positively selected. The sequence came from a man aged 25-40 years in good health. Written as DNA, the CDR3 is TGTGCCAGCAGCTTAGTGGTATCGACTAGCGGGTCCTACAATGAGCAGTTCTTC. Protein product: CASSLVVSTSGSYNEQFF.